The clone carrying this TCR beta chain was recorded many times. The target antigen is unknown. This sample is part of a study of T-cell reconstitution after alpha-beta-depleted transplantation in children. Findings and caveats of the study: T-cell numbers and diversity one year post-transplant derived largely from freshly generated T cells. In patients about two months after transplant, alpha-beta T cells reportedly arose from several hundred expanded graft clones. Recipient T cells and thymic progenitors that survived gave rise to the high TCRbeta diversity observed at day 60 in some patients.

The CDR3 has 16 amino acids. Germline V gene data show CDR1 as SGHRS and CDR2 as YFSETQ. V gave up 0 bases and J gave up 2 bases, with 11 bases separating them. Unique molecular identifiers were used to barcode this TCRbeta library. MiXCR was run by TCRdb on the PCR reads, yielding one entry per CDR3 protein. The sample lists roughly 150,000 distinct CDR3 sequences, around 10% occurring once. Material: PBMCs, obtained before TCRalphabeta/CD19-depleted stem cell transplant. The TCR sequence derives from a boy between 2 and 10 years old with acute myeloid leukemia, due to receive a stem cell transplant. This chain links TRBV5-1 with TRBJ2-2; D gene uncertain. The CDR3 DNA reads as TGCGCCAGCAGCTTGGCCCGAGACACTAACACCGGGGAGCTGTTTTTT. It translates to CASSLARDTNTGELFF.